The 32 T cell receptor beta chains reported below all come from one sample, sequenced in a study of CD8 T cells in ankylosing spondylitis. TCRdb reanalysed the 5' RACE reads using MiXCR and keeps one entry per CDR3 protein. The repertoire holds some 150,000 distinct CDR3 sequences, with around 43% as singletons. The sample was synovial fluid, either unsorted or a sorted T cell fraction (not recorded which). All receptors come from a male donor with ankylosing spondylitis.

This clonotype was picked up a small number of times. The CDR3: CASSLEWGGEQFF. CDR3 DNA sequence: TGTGCCAGCAGTTTAGAATGGGGAGGGGAGCAGTTCTTC. The V gene is TRBV12-3 or TRBV12-4, the J gene TRBJ2-1, with TRBD2 matching 7 bases. This CDR3 is built from 13 residues. The trim removed 1 base at V and 10 bases at J, leaving 4 bases unmatched.

The gene calls are TRBV11-2 and TRBJ2-1; no firm D call. Trimming took 6 bases from V and 7 from J, leaving 16 bases between them. This CDR3 has 14 residues. From germline, CDR1 is SGHAT and CDR2 FQNNGV. This CDR3 is CASRSLRTLNEQFF. The DNA of the CDR3 is TGTGCCAGCAGGTCGTTGAGAACTCTGAATGAGCAGTTCTTC.

J is TRBJ1-5 and V is TRBV7-9; a possible D gene is TRBD1 (6 bases). The CDR3 spans 14 residues. Germline-derived CDR1 and CDR2 are SEHNR and FQNEAQ (reference sequence). Trimming shortened V by 2 bases and J by 5 bases, and 10 bases separated the two germline ends. The CDR3 coding sequence is TGTGCCAGCAGCTTACCGGGGGCCTATCAGCCCCAGCATTTT. This translates into CASSLPGAYQPQHF.

This clonotype was counted at least ten times. The chain couples TRBV3-1 to TRBJ2-7; D not certain. Per the germline V gene, CDR1 is LGHDT and CDR2 is YNNKEL (reference sequence). The ends were cut back, 3 bases at V and 6 bases at J, with 9 bases in the middle. The CDR3 has 12 residues. For the CDR3, the DNA is TGTGCCAGCAGCCAGGGGTGGGGCGAGCAGTACTTC. Its translation is CASSQGWGEQYF.

The chain employs TRBV10-3 and TRBJ1-6; tentative D call: TRBD1 (6 bases). V was clipped by 2 bases and J by 6 bases, with 20 bases between them. CDR1 ENHRY and CDR2 SYGVKD come from the germline V gene. The length of the CDR3 is 18 residues. The CDR3 spells CAISESLQGRVLNSPLHF. DNA for the CDR3: TGTGCCATCAGTGAGAGTTTACAGGGACGGGTTCTTAATTCACCCCTCCACTTT.

This chain joins TRBV10-3 and TRBJ2-7, with 9 bases fitting TRBD2. Germline V gene data show CDR1 as ENHRY and CDR2 as SYGVKD. This CDR3 spans 16 amino acids. The V segment lost 4 bases and the J segment 2 bases; nucleotides outside the gene matches: 9. The CDR3 DNA is TGTGCCATCAGTGCCAATAGCGGGGGAGCAACCTACGAGCAGTACTTC. It codes for CAISANSGGATYEQYF.

V is TRBV12-3 or TRBV12-4 and J is TRBJ2-3; no clear D. This CDR3 is 13 amino acids long. Trimming pared 7 bases from V and 2 bases from J, leaving 10 bases between. The DNA for the CDR3 is TGTGCCAGCACTCCGCTAAACACAGATACGCAGTATTTT. Its protein is CASTPLNTDTQYF.

There are a few counts of this clonotype. CDR3 amino acids: CASSFRGGDTQYF. CDR3 DNA sequence: TGTGCCAGCAGCTTCAGGGGCGGGGATACGCAGTATTTT. The chain recombines TRBV7-7 with TRBJ2-3, with D perhaps TRBD1 (6 bases). The V gene lost 3 bases and the J gene lost 6 bases, with 10 bases spanning the gap. Germline V CDR1 and CDR2: SSHAT, FNYEAQ (reference sequence). CDR3 length: 13 amino acids. The whole variable domain, remainder taken from reference TRBV7-7 and TRBJ2-3, is GAGVSQSPRYKVTKRGQDVTLRCDPISSHATLYWYQQALGQGPEFLTYFNYEAQPDKSGLPSDRFSAERPEGSISTLTIQRTEQRDSAMYRCASSFRGGDTQYFGPGTRLTVL.

The chain joins TRBV19 to TRBJ1-1; no clear D. This CDR3 has 16 residues. The V end was cut by 0 bases, the J end by 1 base, with 12 bases between. Germline values: CDR1 LNHDA, CDR2 SQIVND (reference sequence). CDR3 coding DNA: TGTGCCAGTAGTATAGAGGGCGGCAGGCAGAACACTGAAGCTTTCTTT. Encoded protein: CASSIEGGRQNTEAFF.

This chain uses TRBV5-6 with TRBJ2-1; 11 nucleotides align to TRBD2. This CDR3 contains 17 residues. The V gene end was trimmed by 4 bases and the J gene end by 4 bases; junction bases not matched to a gene: 10. Germline V lookup: CDR1 SGHDT, CDR2 YYEEEE. CDR3 sequence (DNA): TGTGCCAGCAGCGACGGGACTAGCGGAGGGGGGTACAATGAGCAGTTCTTC. As protein: CASSDGTSGGGYNEQFF.

V gene TRBV4-1 combines with J gene TRBJ2-1; 13 bases are shared with TRBD2. V lost 0 bases to trimming and J lost 4 bases; unmatched junction nucleotides: 3. This CDR3 contains 17 residues. Germline V gene data show CDR1 as MGHRA and CDR2 as YSYEKL. The CDR3 reads CASSQDRLAGGYNEQFF. CDR3 coding DNA: TGCGCCAGCAGCCAAGACAGACTAGCGGGAGGTTACAATGAGCAGTTCTTC.

The chain is built from TRBV29-1 and TRBJ2-1; 7 nucleotides match TRBD1. In germline, CDR1 is SQVTM, CDR2 ANQGSEA. The CDR3 runs to 13 residues. V lost 3 bases, J lost 6 bases, and 5 bases stayed unmatched. DNA for the CDR3: TGCAGCGTTGATTGGGCAGGGGGCAATGAGCAGTTCTTC. Residues: CSVDWAGGNEQFF.

This clonotype has a single count. The rearrangement uses TRBV4-2 and TRBJ2-7; D unclear. The CDR3 is 15 residues long. Germline V lookup: CDR1 LGHNA, CDR2 YNFKEQ. Trimming took 0 bases from V and 0 from J, leaving 9 bases between them. CDR3 amino acids: CASSQDLSSSYEQYF. Here the CDR3 DNA reads TGTGCCAGCAGCCAAGATTTGTCGAGCTCCTACGAGCAGTACTTC.

This chain links TRBV28 with TRBJ2-4, with a possible D match to TRBD1 (6 bases). Germline assignment: CDR1 MDHEN and CDR2 SYDVKM. This CDR3 has 18 residues. Trimming took off 3 bases at V and 4 bases at J, with 22 bases between the two ends. This CDR3 reads CASSFIQGSRLSKNIQYF. The CDR3 DNA follows: TGTGCCAGCAGTTTTATACAGGGTAGCAGATTAAGTAAAAACATTCAGTACTTC.

The CDR3 loop is CASSPVGLNGYTF. CDR3 nucleotides: TGTGCCAGCTCACCAGTGGGCCTAAATGGCTACACCTTC. V gene TRBV18 combines with J gene TRBJ1-2, with D hard to call. CDR1 is KGHSH, CDR2 LQKENI, per germline. The CDR3 spans 13 residues. V was cut by 2 bases and J by 6 bases, with 10 bases left in between.

The chain joins TRBV18 to TRBJ1-5, with D possibly being TRBD1 (5 bases). Germline V lookup: CDR1 KGHSH, CDR2 LQKENI. The V and J ends lost 4 bases and 2 bases respectively, with 12 bases between them. The CDR3 loop spans 15 amino acids. The CDR3, as DNA: TGTGCCAGCTCACTCCAGGGTTTGGGCAATCAGCCCCAGCATTTT. It encodes CASSLQGLGNQPQHF.

In its sample, this clonotype was seen a few times. The chain recombines TRBV6-4 with TRBJ1-2; no clear D gene. The V and J ends lost 5 bases and 0 bases respectively, with 22 bases between them. Germline CDR1 MRHNA, CDR2 SNTAGT. The CDR3 spans 18 residues. The DNA of the CDR3 is TGTGCCAGCAGTCCCCGACCCAATCTGAGACCATCTAACTATGGCTACACCTTC. It specifies CASSPRPNLRPSNYGYTF.

The chain recombines TRBV12-3 or TRBV12-4 with TRBJ2-7; 10 bases agree with TRBD2. This CDR3 has 16 amino acids. Trimming took 4 bases from V and 4 from J; bases not matched to a gene: 10. The CDR3 DNA reads as TGTGCCAGCAGTTCCCCCCAAGCGGGGGGGCTTTACGAGCAGTACTTC. It translates to CASSSPQAGGLYEQYF.

This chain links TRBV30 with TRBJ1-4; no firm D call. This CDR3 has 13 amino acids. The V gene lost 2 bases and the J gene lost 8 bases, with 12 bases spanning the gap. Germline-derived CDR1 and CDR2 are GTSNPN and SVGIG (reference sequence). CDR3 coding DNA: TGTGCCTGGAGTACCCTCCTGGGGGAAAAACTGTTTTTT. This codes for CAWSTLLGEKLFF.

The CDR3 protein is CASSTRGRNLNTEAFF. The CDR3 DNA reads as TGTGCCAGCAGTACCAGGGGCCGGAACCTGAACACTGAAGCTTTCTTT. The chain is built from TRBV28 and TRBJ1-1; D may be TRBD1 (6 bases). Per germline, CDR1 MDHEN and CDR2 SYDVKM. The length of the CDR3 is 16 residues. V lost 5 bases and J lost 0, with 16 bases in between.

The gene calls are TRBV4-2 and TRBJ2-3; 9 nucleotides align to TRBD2. Germline CDR1 is LGHNA and CDR2 is YNFKEQ. J gave up 4 bases and V 0 bases, and 8 bases lay outside the gene matches. The CDR3 extends over 17 amino acids. Here the CDR3 DNA reads TGTGCCAGCAGCCAAGAGGAAGGACTAGCGAATTCAGATACGCAGTATTTT. Residues: CASSQEEGLANSDTQYF.

This clonotype appeared a few times. This chain links TRBV7-9 with TRBJ2-3; the match to TRBD2 covers 7 bases. V lost 7 bases to trimming and J lost 0 bases; unmatched junction nucleotides: 7. The CDR3 totals 15 residues. Germline-derived CDR1 and CDR2 are SEHNR and FQNEAQ (reference sequence). Here the CDR3 reads CASNPAGPSTDTQYF. The CDR3 nucleotides are TGTGCCAGCAATCCAGCGGGACCCAGCACAGATACGCAGTATTTT.

To note about this clonotype: A much larger clone is a single base away; this may be a read error. The chain employs TRBV20-1 and TRBJ2-7, with 10 bases fitting TRBD2. CDR3 length: 14 residues. Per germline, CDR1 DFQATT and CDR2 SNEGSKA (reference sequence). The CDR3 DNA reads as TGCAGTGCTAGACCACTAGCGGGGTTCTACGAGCGGTACTTC. Amino acids: CSARPLAGFYERYF.

The chain combines TRBV27 with TRBJ1-5; D ambiguous. The germline gives CDR1 MNHEY, CDR2 SMNVEV (reference sequence). The CDR3 has 14 residues. The ends were cut back, 4 bases at V and 4 bases at J, with 11 bases in the middle. The CDR3 loop is CASSSSPGNQPQHF. CDR3 DNA: TGTGCCAGCAGTTCAAGTCCTGGGAATCAGCCCCAGCATTTT.

The chain carries TRBV7-8 and TRBJ1-2; D may be TRBD1 (5 bases). Germline CDR1 reads SGHVS; CDR2 reads FQNEAQ. V lost 1 base to trimming and J lost 8 bases, with 17 bases between them. The CDR3 length is 15 residues. CDR3 sequence reads: CASSLVRSRVQGYTF. Written as DNA, the CDR3 is TGTGCCAGCAGCTTAGTGCGGAGCAGGGTGCAGGGCTACACCTTC.

The gene calls are TRBV7-9 and TRBJ2-7, with D perhaps TRBD1 or TRBD2 (5 bases each). Per germline, CDR1 SEHNR and CDR2 FQNEAQ (reference sequence). This CDR3 is built from 14 residues. V was shortened by 0 bases and J by 3 bases, with 9 bases between the two germline ends. The CDR3: CASSLAGTLYEQYF. CDR3 nucleotide sequence: TGTGCCAGCAGCTTAGCAGGGACCCTCTACGAGCAGTACTTC. The full variable domain, its missing parts supplied by reference TRBV7-9 and TRBJ2-7, is DTGVSQNPRHKITKRGQNVTFRCDPISEHNRLYWYRQTLGQGPEFLTYFQNEAQLEKSRLLSDRFSAERPKGSFSTLEIQRTEQGDSAMYLCASSLAGTLYEQYFGPGTRLTVT.

Notes on this clonotype: An end of the junction does not agree with germline; a read error may underlie this. V is TRBV7-9 and J is TRBJ2-1, with no clear D. Looked up from germline, CDR1 is SEHNR and CDR2 is FQNEAQ (reference sequence). The CDR3 has 14 amino acids. CDR3 sequence reads: CASSFPSGRNAQFF. Here the CDR3 DNA reads TGTGCCAGCAGCTTTCCCTCGGGTCGGAATGCGCAGTTCTTC.

The chain is built from TRBV5-6 and TRBJ2-5, with 10 positions matching TRBD2. Germline trimming cut 4 bases from V and 3 bases from J; bases unmatched to any gene: 6. The germline V gene encodes CDR1 SGHDT and CDR2 YYEEEE. The CDR3 extends over 15 amino acids. The CDR3 DNA sequence: TGTGCCAGCAGCCGGACTAGCGGAACCGAAGAGACCCAGTACTTC. Translation: CASSRTSGTEETQYF.

The CDR3 loop reads CASSLGMEIGGYTF. The DNA of the CDR3 is TGCGCCAGCAGCTTGGGCATGGAAATCGGTGGCTACACCTTC. The chain links TRBV5-1 to TRBJ1-2, with D unclear. Trimming removed 0 bases from V and 7 bases from J, with 13 bases in between. This CDR3 spans 14 amino acids. Germline V gene lookup returns CDR1 SGHRS and CDR2 YFSETQ.

The chain carries TRBV6-4 and TRBJ2-2; D assignment may be TRBD1 or TRBD2 (6 bases each). Trimming left V 4 bases short and J 4 bases short, with 16 bases between. Germline loops: CDR1 MRHNA, CDR2 SNTAGT. The CDR3 spans 16 residues. DNA for the CDR3: TGTGCCAGCAGTGTAAGGGGGGCCGACGGCACCGGGGAGCTGTTTTTT. Residues: CASSVRGADGTGELFF.

This clonotype was detected only a few times. The chain links TRBV7-2 to TRBJ2-7; TRBD2 aligns across 8 bases. The CDR3 sequence is 15 residues long. Germline CDR1 is SGHTA and CDR2 is FQGNSA. Unmatched junction bases numbered 8, after V lost 5 bases and J lost 2 bases. For the CDR3, the DNA is TGTGCCAGCAGCCGATTAGCGGGGACCCCCTACGAGCAGTACTTC. Translation: CASSRLAGTPYEQYF.

In this sample, this clonotype turned up a few times. V is TRBV5-1 and J is TRBJ2-7; D is uncertain. The V and J ends lost 0 bases and 4 bases respectively, with 17 bases between them. In germline, CDR1 is SGHRS, CDR2 YFSETQ. This CDR3 region has 16 residues. The CDR3 loop is CASSLGLPRTPYEQYF. The DNA for the CDR3 is TGCGCCAGCAGCTTGGGTTTGCCCAGGACCCCTTACGAGCAGTACTTC.